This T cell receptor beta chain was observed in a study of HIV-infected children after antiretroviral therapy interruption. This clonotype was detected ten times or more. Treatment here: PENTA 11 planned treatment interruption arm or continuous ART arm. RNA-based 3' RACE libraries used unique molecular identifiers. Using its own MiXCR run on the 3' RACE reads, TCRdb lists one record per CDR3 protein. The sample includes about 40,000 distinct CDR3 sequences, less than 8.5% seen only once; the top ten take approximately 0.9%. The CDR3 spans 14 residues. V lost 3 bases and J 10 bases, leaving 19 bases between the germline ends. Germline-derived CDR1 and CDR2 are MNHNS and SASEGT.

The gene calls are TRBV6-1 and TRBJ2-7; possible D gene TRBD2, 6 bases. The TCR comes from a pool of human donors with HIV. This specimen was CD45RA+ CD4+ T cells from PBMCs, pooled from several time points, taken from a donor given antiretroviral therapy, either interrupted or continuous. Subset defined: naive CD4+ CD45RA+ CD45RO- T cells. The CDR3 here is CASSDGTGGGEQYF. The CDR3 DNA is TGTGCCAGCAGTGATGGGACTGGGGGAGGAGAACAGTACTTC.